The clone carrying this T cell receptor (beta chain) occurred many times. Antigen: not known. These data belong to a study of response to subunit inactivated influenza vaccine. V lost 5 bases and J lost 7; bases outside the gene matches: 7. The CDR3 extends over 15 amino acids. Germline assignment: CDR1 MRHNA and CDR2 SNTAGT. General study findings and limits: Authors suggested each seasonal influenza vaccination recruits few new T cells.

TCRdb re-called the RT-PCR reads with MiXCR, one entry per CDR3 protein. The sample contains hundreds of thousands of distinct CDR3 sequences, approximately 15% of which appear only once. The chain employs TRBV6-4 and TRBJ2-1, with 11 bases aligning to TRBD2. The source was PBMCs from blood, collected approximately 15 days before vaccination. The receptor's source is a man in his fifties who received an inactivated influenza vaccine. The CDR3 DNA reads TGTGCCAGCAGTCCACTAGCGGGAGAGGGAAATGAGCAGTTCTTC. This translates into CASSPLAGEGNEQFF.